This T cell receptor beta chain was identified during a study of blood T cells in healthy people across ages. Study-level findings and limits: Fewer expanded clones and more diversity marked long-lived versus aged donors.

The length of the CDR3 is 15 residues. Germline V gene data show CDR1 as LGHNA and CDR2 as YNFKEQ. Between the trimmed V and J ends, which lost 4 bases and 7 bases, there was a span of 20 bases. Note on this clonotype: The antigen remains undetermined.

With a J-beta primer mix and a sample-barcoded 5' primer, a second PCR ran 7 to 11 cycles. TCRdb ran MiXCR on the 5' RACE reads and lists one entry per CDR3 protein. The profile shows over 1.5 million distinct CDR3 sequences, roughly 52% of them singletons. Investigators took ten milliliters of peripheral blood from every donor. Isolated PBMCs totaled at least 6.5 million in each sample. This sequence originates from a middle-aged woman in good health. Sample: blood. The V call is TRBV4-2, the J call TRBJ2-7; perhaps TRBD2 as D (5 bases). The CDR3 is CASSLLAFSYNEQYF. CDR3 sequence (DNA): TGTGCCAGCAGCCTCTTAGCGTTCTCCTACAATGAGCAGTACTTC.